The next 12 T cell receptor beta chains were all read from a single sample in a study of blood T cells in healthy people across ages. Together with a sample-barcoded 5' primer, a J-beta primer mix was included in a second PCR lasting about 7 to 12 cycles. TCRdb redid the calling of the 5' RACE reads with MiXCR, one entry per CDR3 protein. This sample carries about 510,000 distinct CDR3 sequences, 27% of them seen once, and the ten largest clones take approximately 4%. A further study also used this sample, focusing on T cells of mothers and their children.

Sequencing was carried out using blood. The origin of the receptors is a boy between 2 and 15 years old in good health.

The chain couples TRBV27 to TRBJ2-7, with D maybe TRBD2 (6 bases). The V gene's germline CDR1 is MNHEY and CDR2 SMNVEV (reference sequence). The CDR3 length is 16 residues. V lost 5 bases, J lost 5 bases, and 22 bases lay in between. CDR3 in amino acids: CASSPRPVMEGHEQYF. In DNA, the CDR3 is TGTGCCAGCAGTCCTCGGCCTGTGATGGAGGGCCACGAGCAGTACTTC.

This clonotype was detected ten times or more. The chain combines TRBV6-4 with TRBJ1-2, with D perhaps matching TRBD1 (5 bases). CDR1 and CDR2 (germline): MRHNA, SNTAGT. Trimming shortened V by 3 bases and J by 4 bases, and 15 bases separated the two germline ends. The CDR3 loop spans 15 amino acids. The CDR3 DNA is TGTGCCAGCAGTGAAACCGGGACGGCCAGCTATGGCTACACCTTC. Amino acids: CASSETGTASYGYTF.

The chain is built from TRBV10-3 and TRBJ2-5; the match to TRBD2 covers 8 bases. Germline V CDR1 and CDR2: ENHRY, SYGVKD. J was trimmed by 5 bases and V by 5 bases; bases with no gene match: 16. The CDR3 runs 17 residues. The chain's CDR3 is CAISNKAGTRGMETQYF. The CDR3 nucleotides are TGTGCCATCAGTAATAAGGCCGGGACTAGAGGAATGGAGACCCAGTACTTC.

This chain joins TRBV7-2 and TRBJ2-7; 9 bases match TRBD1. The CDR3 spans 16 residues. Looked up from germline, CDR1 is SGHTA and CDR2 is FQGNSA. V was clipped by 5 bases and J by 3 bases; unmatched bases: 11. The CDR3 nucleotides read TGTGCCAGCAGCCCAGGCCCGGGACAGGGTCACTACGAGCAGTACTTC. It codes for CASSPGPGQGHYEQYF. The variable domain in full, completed from reference TRBV7-2 and TRBJ2-7, reads GAGVSQSPSNKVTEKGKDVELRCDPISGHTALYWYRQSLGQGLEFLIYFQGNSAPDKSGLPSDRFSAERTGGSVSTLTIQRTQQEDSAVYLCASSPGPGQGHYEQYFGPGTRLTVT.

This clonotype came up a few times. This chain connects TRBV7-9 to TRBJ1-4; 9 bases map to TRBD1. CDR1 and CDR2 from the germline V gene are SEHNR and FQNEAQ (reference sequence). The V and J ends lost 1 base and 6 bases, in that order; junction bases with no gene match: 6. This CDR3 is 16 amino acids long. Written as DNA, the CDR3 is TGTGCCAGCAGCTTAGGGGACAGGGCTTGGTATGAAAAACTGTTTTTT. As protein: CASSLGDRAWYEKLFF.

This clonotype was recorded a few times. V and J are TRBV12-3 or TRBV12-4 and TRBJ1-4, with 10 nucleotides matching TRBD1. CDR3 length equals 13 residues. J lost 6 bases, V lost 11 bases, and 6 bases had no gene match. The CDR3 reads CASSGTGDEKLFF. In DNA, the CDR3 is TGTGCCTCTTCCGGGACAGGGGATGAAAAACTGTTTTTT.

This rearrangement joins TRBV11-1 to TRBJ2-5, with 8 bases identical to TRBD1. The germline V gene has CDR1 SGHAT and CDR2 FQDESV (reference sequence). CDR3 size: 19 residues. After removal of 1 base from V and 2 bases from J, the junction contained 15 bases not matched to a gene. This CDR3 reads CASSLVVFTDRDSQETQYF. CDR3 bases: TGTGCCAGCAGCTTAGTTGTCTTCACGGACAGGGACTCTCAAGAGACCCAGTACTTC.

The chain links TRBV5-4 to TRBJ2-7; TRBD1 is a possible D gene (5 bases). Germline V lookup: CDR1 SGHNT, CDR2 YYREEE (reference sequence). The CDR3 is 14 residues long. Trimming shortened V by 5 bases and J by 7 bases, and 19 bases separated the two germline ends. The DNA of the CDR3 is TGTGCCAGCAGAAGCCTTACCCACCAGGGAGAGCAGTACTTC. It codes for CASRSLTHQGEQYF.

This clonotype came up a few times. The chain links TRBV6-1 to TRBJ2-1, with 8 bases lining up with TRBD2. Germline V CDR1 and CDR2: MNHNS, SASEGT. The CDR3 covers 17 residues. Trimming cost V 7 bases and J 2 bases; bases outside gene matches: 13. CDR3 residues: CASTLSGGRKPYNEQFF. In DNA, the CDR3 is TGTGCCAGCACCTTATCGGGCGGGAGGAAGCCCTACAATGAGCAGTTCTTC.

This clonotype was detected a few times. The rearrangement joins TRBV11-2 to TRBJ2-3; D is undetermined. Germline-derived CDR1 and CDR2 are SGHAT and FQNNGV. Trimming removed 8 bases at V and 2 bases at J, with 5 bases between. The CDR3 contains 11 residues. CDR3 region: CASGDTDTQYF. In nucleotides, the CDR3 is TGTGCCAGCGGAGACACAGATACGCAGTATTTT.

This clonotype was recorded at least ten times. This chain links TRBV27 with TRBJ2-5, with D possibly matching TRBD2 (5 bases). Germline CDR1 reads MNHEY; CDR2 reads SMNVEV (reference sequence). With 0 bases removed from V and 0 bases from J, the gap between germline ends came to 8 bases. The CDR3 runs to 15 residues. The CDR3 spells CASSLSGIYQETQYF. CDR3 coding DNA: TGTGCCAGCAGTTTATCCGGGATCTACCAAGAGACCCAGTACTTC.

The chain is built from TRBV15 and TRBJ2-5; D is undetermined. The J call may be in error: the DNA end matches TRBJ2-1 better. CDR1 is LNHNV, CDR2 YYDKDF, per germline (reference sequence). The CDR3 has 16 residues. CDR3 protein: CATSRVRWESIHEQFF. Here the CDR3 DNA reads TGTGCCACCAGCAGAGTGCGATGGGAATCCATCCATGAGCAGTTCTTC.